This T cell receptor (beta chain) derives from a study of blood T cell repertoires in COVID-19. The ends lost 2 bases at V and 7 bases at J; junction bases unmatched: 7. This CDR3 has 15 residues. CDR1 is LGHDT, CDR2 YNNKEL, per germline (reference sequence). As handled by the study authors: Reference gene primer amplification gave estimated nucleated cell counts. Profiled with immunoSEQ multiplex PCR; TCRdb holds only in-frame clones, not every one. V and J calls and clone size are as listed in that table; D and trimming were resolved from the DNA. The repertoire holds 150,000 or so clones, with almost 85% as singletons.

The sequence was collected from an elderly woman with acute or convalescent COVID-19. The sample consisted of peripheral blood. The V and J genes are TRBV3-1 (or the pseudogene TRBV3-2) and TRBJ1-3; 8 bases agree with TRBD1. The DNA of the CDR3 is TGTGCCAGCAGCCAACAGGGGGCCCTCCGGAACACCATATATTTT. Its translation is CASSQQGALRNTIYF.